These 26 T cell receptor beta chains were all obtained from the same sample, sequenced in a study of blood T cell repertoires in COVID-19. Produced via immunoSEQ multiplex PCR; TCRdb's table is partial and in-frame only. This sample has about 280,000 clones, with 83% found just once. Sequenced material: peripheral blood. The receptor set was obtained from a woman aged 45 to 65 who had recovered from COVID-19.

This chain uses TRBV7-9 with TRBJ2-7, with TRBD1 matching over 11 bases. Germline V gene lookup returns CDR1 SEHNR and CDR2 FQNEAQ (reference sequence). The CDR3 spans 14 residues. After removal of 5 bases from V and 5 bases from J, the junction contained 5 bases not matched to a gene. CDR3 bases: TGTGCCAGCAGCCAGCGGGACAGGGGGAACGAGCAGTACTTC. It encodes CASSQRDRGNEQYF.

The rearrangement links TRBV19 to TRBJ1-5; D perhaps matches TRBD1 (5 bases). V gave up 6 bases and J gave up 0 bases, with 18 bases separating them. The CDR3 sequence is 17 residues long. Germline V gives CDR1 LNHDA, CDR2 SQIVND (reference sequence). CDR3 residues: CASRYGQGAYSNQPQHF. The CDR3 DNA follows: TGTGCCAGTAGATACGGGCAGGGCGCTTATAGCAATCAGCCCCAGCATTTT.

The gene calls are TRBV10-3 and TRBJ2-4; the D is unclear. The CDR3 spans 12 residues. Trimming left V 3 bases short and J 11 bases short, with 11 bases between. Germline lookup yields CDR1 ENHRY and CDR2 SYGVKD. The CDR3 sequence is CAISDVQYLQYF. Here the CDR3 DNA reads TGTGCCATCAGTGACGTACAGTACCTTCAGTACTTC.

To note about this clone: Other DNA variants within this sample encode the same CDR3. The genes are TRBV3-1 (or the pseudogene TRBV3-2) and TRBJ1-4, with 7 bases aligning to TRBD1. Unmatched junction bases numbered 8, after V lost 3 bases and J lost 4 bases. The CDR3 totals 16 residues. CDR1 is LGHDT and CDR2 is YNNKEL in the germline V gene (reference sequence). Written as DNA, the CDR3 is TGTGCCAGCAGCCAGGATAGCACAGGGGATAATGAAAAACTGTTTTTT. This codes for CASSQDSTGDNEKLFF.

V and J are TRBV7-2 and TRBJ1-6, with a weak D call TRBD1 (6 bases). CDR3 length: 15 amino acids. The V end lost 0 bases, the J end lost 9 bases, and 12 bases lay between the germline ends. Germline CDR1 reads SGHTA; CDR2 reads FQGNSA. This CDR3 reads CASSLAPGGSSPLHF. The CDR3 coding sequence is TGTGCCAGCAGCTTAGCGCCTGGGGGCAGTTCACCCCTCCACTTT.

The gene calls are TRBV24-1 and TRBJ2-1, with D possibly matching TRBD1 (5 bases). Germline lookup yields CDR1 KGHDR and CDR2 SFDVKD. The CDR3 extends over 14 amino acids. V lost 9 bases, J lost 1 base, and 12 bases lay in between. CDR3 in amino acids: CATSGAGSYNEQFF. The CDR3 DNA reads as TGTGCCACCTCTGGGGCAGGGTCCTACAATGAGCAGTTCTTC.

The rearrangement links TRBV19 to TRBJ1-2, with TRBD1 matching 9 bases. Trimming removed 7 bases from V and 4 bases from J; junction bases left unmatched: 10. The CDR3 has 15 residues. Per germline, CDR1 LNHDA and CDR2 SQIVND (reference sequence). CDR3 DNA sequence: TGTGCCAGTACCCCCTCGGGGACAGGGATCTATGGCTACACCTTC. It yields the protein CASTPSGTGIYGYTF. The full variable domain, with the rest looked up from reference TRBV19 and TRBJ1-2, is DGGITQSPKYLFRKEGQNVTLSCEQNLNHDAMYWYRQDPGQGLRLIYYSQIVNDFQKGDIAEGYSVSREKKESFPLTVTSAQKNPTAFYLCASTPSGTGIYGYTFGSGTRLTVV.

This rearrangement joins TRBV7-9 to TRBJ1-2; 9 bases are a match to TRBD1. The CDR3 is 16 residues long. J lost 1 base, V lost 1 base, and 4 bases had no gene match. Germline CDR1 SEHNR, CDR2 FQNEAQ (reference sequence). The CDR3 sequence: CASSLGTGDDNYGYTF. Written as DNA, the CDR3 is TGTGCCAGCAGCTTAGGGACAGGGGACGATAACTATGGCTACACCTTC.

The gene calls are TRBV5-1 and TRBJ2-1; 9 bases line up with TRBD2. Trimming cost V 0 bases and J 5 bases; bases outside gene matches: 6. The length of the CDR3 is 16 residues. Per germline, CDR1 SGHRS and CDR2 YFSETQ. This CDR3 is CASSLDPAGGHNEQFF. DNA of the CDR3: TGCGCCAGCAGCTTGGACCCAGCGGGGGGCCACAATGAGCAGTTCTTC.

The genes are TRBV27 and TRBJ2-1, with D possibly TRBD2 on 7 matching bases. Trimming left V 5 bases short and J 2 bases short, with 19 bases between. Germline CDR1 and CDR2: MNHEY and SMNVEV (reference sequence). The CDR3 has 17 amino acids. Here the CDR3 reads CASSPPPGAGAYNEQFF. Written as DNA, the CDR3 is TGTGCCAGCAGTCCGCCCCCGGGGGCGGGGGCCTACAATGAGCAGTTCTTC.

J is TRBJ2-7 and V is TRBV6-2 or TRBV6-3, with 9 positions matching TRBD2. CDR1 and CDR2 (germline): MNHEY, SVGEGT. Germline trimming cut 0 bases from V and 2 bases from J; bases unmatched to any gene: 8. This CDR3 has 17 residues. The CDR3 DNA reads TGTGCCAGCAGTTACTCGACCAGCGGGAGGCCCACCTACGAGCAGTACTTC. Its translation is CASSYSTSGRPTYEQYF.

CDR3 bases: TGTGCCAGCAGCATATCCTTACAGGGGAACTCCGAGCAGTACTTC. This translates into CASSISLQGNSEQYF. The chain couples TRBV5-5 to TRBJ2-7, with TRBD1 matching over 7 bases. CDR1 and CDR2 (germline): SGHKS, YYEKEE (reference sequence). The CDR3 totals 15 residues. Trimming took 4 bases from V and 6 from J; bases not matched to a gene: 13.

The chain combines TRBV19 with TRBJ1-1; TRBD1 is a possible D gene (5 bases). The germline V gene encodes CDR1 LNHDA and CDR2 SQIVND (reference sequence). V was pared by 9 bases and J by 1 base, with 18 bases between. This CDR3 has 15 residues. In DNA form, the CDR3 reads TGTGCCAGCACACGGCTACAGGCCACGAACACTGAAGCTTTCTTT. This translates into CASTRLQATNTEAFF.

The rearrangement uses TRBV7-9 and TRBJ2-1, with TRBD1 as a possible D gene (6 bases). Germline CDR1 and CDR2: SEHNR and FQNEAQ (reference sequence). The CDR3 covers 12 residues. Trimming stripped 5 bases from V and 11 bases from J, with 13 bases between. The CDR3 DNA reads as TGTGCCAGCAGCCCAGAGACAGGAAAGCAGTTCTTC. It is translated as CASSPETGKQFF.

This clone was detected a few times. The chain is built from TRBV28 and TRBJ1-3; 7 bases line up with TRBD1. In germline, CDR1 is MDHEN, CDR2 SYDVKM. The V segment lost 6 bases and the J segment 0 bases; nucleotides outside the gene matches: 5. This CDR3 has 15 amino acids. This chain's CDR3 is CASRETGHSGNTIYF. DNA for the CDR3: TGTGCCAGCAGGGAGACAGGGCACTCTGGAAACACCATATATTTT.

V gene TRBV27 combines with J gene TRBJ2-7; TRBD1 matches 8 bases. Germline values: CDR1 MNHEY, CDR2 SMNVEV (reference sequence). Trimming cost V 4 bases and J 3 bases; bases outside gene matches: 5. The CDR3 consists of 14 residues. The CDR3: CASSWQGALYEQYF. CDR3 in DNA: TGTGCCAGCAGTTGGCAGGGGGCCCTCTACGAGCAGTACTTC.

The sample holds one count of this clone. This same CDR3 is encoded by further DNA sequences in the sample. The V call is TRBV18, the J call TRBJ2-3, with D unresolved. From germline, CDR1 is KGHSH and CDR2 LQKENI. CDR3 length: 13 amino acids. With 3 bases removed from V and 1 base from J, the gap between germline ends came to 5 bases. The CDR3 DNA follows: TGTGCCAGCTCACCCCCAGGCACAGATACGCAGTATTTT. It is translated as CASSPPGTDTQYF.

This clone showed up just once. CDR3 sequence: CASSQETGQGLNQPQHF. The CDR3 nucleotides read TGTGCCAGCAGCCAAGAAACCGGGCAGGGTCTTAATCAGCCCCAGCATTTT. This sequence joins TRBV3-1 (or the pseudogene TRBV3-2) and TRBJ1-5; D might be TRBD1 (5 bases). Trimming stripped 0 bases from V and 4 bases from J, with 16 bases between. CDR1 is LGHDT, CDR2 YNNKEL, per germline (reference sequence). This CDR3 is 17 amino acids long.

The chain recombines TRBV7-2 with TRBJ2-5; TRBD2 aligns across 8 bases. V gave up 5 bases and J gave up 4 bases; unmatched junction bases: 15. This CDR3 comprises 17 residues. Germline CDR1 and CDR2: SGHTA and FQGNSA. CDR3 protein: CASSPEPQRGRRETQYF. For the CDR3, the DNA is TGTGCCAGCAGCCCAGAGCCCCAGCGGGGGCGGAGAGAGACCCAGTACTTC.

The V call is TRBV6-5, the J call TRBJ2-3; D gene ambiguous. The CDR3 spans 15 residues. Trimming removed 6 bases at V and 1 base at J, with 14 bases between. CDR1 and CDR2 from the germline V gene are MNHEY and SVGAGI. The CDR3 reads CASSLERLRTDTQYF. Written as DNA, the CDR3 is TGTGCCAGCAGCCTCGAGAGGTTGCGCACAGATACGCAGTATTTT.

This chain uses TRBV14 with TRBJ2-4; D may be TRBD1 (6 bases). The CDR3 length is 14 residues. Looked up from germline, CDR1 is SGHDN and CDR2 is FVKESK. V lost 5 bases to trimming and J lost 2 bases, with 10 bases between them. Written as DNA, the CDR3 is TGTGCCAGCAGCTTTGGACAGTCCAAAAACATTCAGTACTTC. This codes for CASSFGQSKNIQYF.

The J gene is TRBJ1-1, the V gene TRBV9; D may be TRBD1 (6 bases). The CDR3 has 15 residues. Trimming pared 0 bases from V and 1 base from J, leaving 10 bases between. Germline V lookup: CDR1 SGDLS, CDR2 YYNGEE. The CDR3 is CASSVATGRNTEAFF. CDR3 DNA: TGTGCCAGCAGCGTAGCTACAGGGCGGAACACTGAAGCTTTCTTT.

The CDR3 loop reads CASSYSDRGETQYF. The CDR3 DNA is TGTGCCAGCAGTTACTCGGACAGGGGGGAGACCCAGTACTTC. The chain links TRBV6-6 to TRBJ2-5, with 10 nucleotides matching TRBD1. With V trimmed by 0 bases and J by 5 bases, 0 bases remained unmatched. Germline CDR1 MNHNY, CDR2 SVGAGI (reference sequence). This CDR3 is built from 14 residues.

The rearrangement uses TRBV28 and TRBJ1-5; D is ambiguous. The V and J ends lost 6 bases and 2 bases respectively, with 11 bases between them. The CDR3 contains 14 residues. The germline CDR1 and CDR2 sequences are MDHEN and SYDVKM. CDR3 in amino acids: CASSLSLRNQPQHF. The CDR3 DNA follows: TGTGCCAGCAGCCTAAGTCTCCGCAATCAGCCCCAGCATTTT. The variable domain in full, completed from reference TRBV28 and TRBJ1-5, reads DVKVTQSSRYLVKRTGEKVFLECVQDMDHENMFWYRQDPGLGLRLIYFSYDVKMKEKGDIPEGYSVSREKKERFSLILESASTNQTSMYLCASSLSLRNQPQHFGDGTRLSIL.

The gene calls are TRBV28 and TRBJ2-1, with 12 nucleotides matching TRBD1. The V gene end was trimmed by 6 bases and the J gene end by 7 bases; junction bases not matched to a gene: 10. The CDR3 extends over 16 amino acids. Germline V gives CDR1 MDHEN, CDR2 SYDVKM. CDR3: CASRQAGTGGLNEQFF. CDR3 nucleotide sequence: TGTGCCAGCAGGCAAGCCGGGACAGGGGGCCTAAATGAGCAGTTCTTC. Filled out from reference TRBV28 and TRBJ2-1, the complete variable domain reads DVKVTQSSRYLVKRTGEKVFLECVQDMDHENMFWYRQDPGLGLRLIYFSYDVKMKEKGDIPEGYSVSREKKERFSLILESASTNQTSMYLCASRQAGTGGLNEQFFGPGTRLTVL.

The chain has TRBV25-1 and TRBJ1-4; 9 nucleotides align to TRBD1. Germline CDR1 reads MGHDK; CDR2 reads SYGVNS. This CDR3 is built from 16 residues. After removal of 5 bases from V and 4 bases from J, the junction contained 8 bases not matched to a gene. Here the CDR3 DNA reads TGTGCCAGCAGTCAACAAGGACAGGGGCTTAATGAAAAACTGTTTTTT. Translating it yields CASSQQGQGLNEKLFF.